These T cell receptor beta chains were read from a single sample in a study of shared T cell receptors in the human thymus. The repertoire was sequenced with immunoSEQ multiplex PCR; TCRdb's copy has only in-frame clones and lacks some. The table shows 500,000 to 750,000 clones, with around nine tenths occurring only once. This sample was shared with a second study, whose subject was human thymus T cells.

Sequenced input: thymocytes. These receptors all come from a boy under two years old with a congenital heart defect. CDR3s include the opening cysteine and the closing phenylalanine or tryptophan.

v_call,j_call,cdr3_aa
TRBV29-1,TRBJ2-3,CSVELSRVSGRKIGTDTQYF
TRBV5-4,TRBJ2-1,CASTKYISGLAYNEQFF
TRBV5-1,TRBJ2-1,CASSFLAGYNEQFF
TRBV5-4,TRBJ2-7,CASSLEGAANEQYF
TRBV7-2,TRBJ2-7,CASSYRLAGGASEQYF
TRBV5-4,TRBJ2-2,CASSPRRGSEGNTGELFF
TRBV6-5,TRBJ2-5,CASRYSTGRQETQYF
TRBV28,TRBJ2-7,CASSPKPGQGINEQYF
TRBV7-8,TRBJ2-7,CASSQLQGILTGGPHEQYF
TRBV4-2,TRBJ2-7,CASSQEGRGLADASGIYEQYF
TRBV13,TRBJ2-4,CASSLGPTGRAKNIQYF
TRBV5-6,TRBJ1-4,CASSWKPDSGVNEKLFF
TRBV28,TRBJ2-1,CASTKGAGAYNEQFF
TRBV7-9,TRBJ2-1,CATLAGGDSYNEQFF
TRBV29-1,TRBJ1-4,CSVLDRSRRGATNEKLFF
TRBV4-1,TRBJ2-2,CASSQGTWDRVDAGELFF
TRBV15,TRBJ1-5,CATSRDTTRNQPQHF
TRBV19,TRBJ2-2,CASSIWTGSTGELFF
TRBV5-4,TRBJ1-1,CASSSGRGHGTEAFF
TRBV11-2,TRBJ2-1,CASSPLGTSGGSSYNEQFF
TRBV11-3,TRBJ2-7,CASSLDQRTSSEPPSYEQYF
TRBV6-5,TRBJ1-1,CASSYSSQAGTEAFF
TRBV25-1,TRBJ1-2,CASSASEGVGYGYTF
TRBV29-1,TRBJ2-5,CSVSGGGMETQYF
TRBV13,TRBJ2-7,CASSLAGVSHEQYF
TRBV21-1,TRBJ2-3,CASISGWASGRTDTQYF
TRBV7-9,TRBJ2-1,CASNTGNEQFF
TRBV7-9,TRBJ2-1,CASSFGRAIPNEQFF
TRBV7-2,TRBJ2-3,CASSLRLARGGNTDTQYF
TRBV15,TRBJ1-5,CATSRDRPGRDQPQHF
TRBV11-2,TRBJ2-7,CASSPDRKSSYEQYF
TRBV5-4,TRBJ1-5,CASREGAGQPQHF
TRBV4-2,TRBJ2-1,CASSHFRDRGDPRTPPLSNEQFF
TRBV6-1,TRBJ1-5,CASSAPSGPQHF
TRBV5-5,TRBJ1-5,CASSSGQGWDNQPQHF
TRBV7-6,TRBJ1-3,CASSSSGGNTIYF
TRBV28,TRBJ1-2,CASSQISQNTNYGYTF
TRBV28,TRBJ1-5,CASSLKAGRYQPQHF
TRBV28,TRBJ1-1,CASSLRETDPILNTEAFF
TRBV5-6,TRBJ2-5,CASSGKRRKETQYF
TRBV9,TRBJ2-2,CASSTLPRTSGSWTGELFF
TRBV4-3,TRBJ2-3,CASSQDRGAGGSTDTQYF
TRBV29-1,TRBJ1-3,CSVLPSSGNTIYF
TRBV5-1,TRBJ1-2,CASSPCGTGGLVGYTF
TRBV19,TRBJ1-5,CASSTTPGGCPFKENQPQHF
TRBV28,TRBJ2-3,CASSRQVTDTQYF